One sample yielded the 4 T cell receptor beta chains listed below, sequenced in a study of T cell responses to AZD1222 COVID-19 vaccine. Produced via immunoSEQ multiplex PCR; TCRdb's table is partial and in-frame only. The data hold about 110,000 clones, with about 90% observed a single time. The specimen was peripheral blood, collected 28 days after the second AZD1222 dose. These receptors were obtained from an adult who received the AZD1222 COVID-19 vaccine.

The V gene is TRBV19, the J gene TRBJ2-2; 9 bases map to TRBD1. V was pared by 3 bases and J by 7 bases, with 18 bases of the junction left unmatched. CDR3 length equals 19 residues. Germline V gene lookup returns CDR1 LNHDA and CDR2 SQIVND (reference sequence). The CDR3 DNA follows: TGTGCCAGTAGTATGGGGGTGAGGACAGGGGCGGCCGCGGACGGGGAGCTGTTTTTT. This encodes CASSMGVRTGAAADGELFF.

DNA for the CDR3: TGTGCCAGCAGCAGGACAGGGCTGAGCCGGGAGCTGTTTTTT. It yields the protein CASSRTGLSRELFF. The chain joins TRBV7-3 to TRBJ2-2, with 8 bases that match TRBD1. Germline V lookup: CDR1 SGHTA, CDR2 FQGTGA. V lost 5 bases, J lost 9 bases, and 8 bases stayed unmatched. CDR3 length equals 14 residues.

The chain uses TRBV6-1 and TRBJ1-2; a possible D gene is TRBD1 (5 bases). This CDR3 has 12 amino acids. The V end lost 5 bases, the J end lost 4 bases, and 8 bases lay between the germline ends. Germline V gene sequence: CDR1 MNHNS, CDR2 SASEGT. In DNA, the CDR3 is TGTGCCAGCAGTTCAGGGTTCTATGGCTACACCTTC. Amino acids: CASSSGFYGYTF.

V usage is TRBV16 and J usage is TRBJ1-1; 8 nucleotides agree with TRBD1. Germline V gene lookup returns CDR1 KGHSY and CDR2 FQNENV. The J segment lost 1 base and the V segment lost 2 bases, leaving 3 bases of the junction unmatched. This CDR3 comprises 15 residues. DNA of the CDR3: TGTGCCAGCAGCCAAATTGGGACAGGGAACACTGAAGCTTTCTTT. This sequence encodes CASSQIGTGNTEAFF.